This T cell receptor (beta chain) was obtained from a study of blood T cell repertoires in COVID-19. Study-level information: Researchers got acute and convalescent COVID-19 samples from the United States, Italy and Spain. In each case, the material was cDNA or gDNA derived from T cells, B-cell-depleted T cells, or PBMCs.

Authors' methods: Quantification of nucleated cells was approximated via reference gene primer amplification. Sequencing was performed with immunoSEQ multiplex PCR; in TCRdb, only in-frame clones are kept and a portion is missing. For V, J and clone size, that table is used; D and trimming come from the DNA. The repertoire has some 160,000 clones, more than 65% of them found once; the top ten carry approximately 13%. CDR1 MNHEY and CDR2 SVGEGT come from the germline V gene. The CDR3 runs to 14 residues. The germline V and J ends were trimmed by 2 bases and 6 bases, with 11 bases remaining between them.

This clonotype was sampled from a woman older than 75 with acute or convalescent COVID-19. Sequencing was done on a sample of peripheral blood. The rearrangement links TRBV6-2 or TRBV6-3 to TRBJ1-5, with D unresolved. CDR3 DNA sequence: TGTGCCAGCAGTTACCCGGGTGCCACTCAGCCCCAGCATTTT. It translates to CASSYPGATQPQHF.